Below, one T cell receptor beta chain is given with its context. The antigen is undetermined. The data originate from a study of cytomegalovirus exposure and HLA in healthy donors. Findings and caveats of the study: Cytomegalovirus-associated status was assigned to some 180 TCR beta chains.

Sequencing was performed with immunoSEQ multiplex PCR; in TCRdb, only in-frame clones are kept and a portion is missing. The sample has roughly 60,000 clones, about 93% seen once. CDR1 is GTSNPN and CDR2 is SVGIG in the germline V gene (reference sequence). The CDR3 sequence is 15 residues long. Unmatched junction bases numbered 8, after V lost 1 base and J lost 9 bases. The chain links TRBV30 to TRBJ2-1; 11 bases are shared with TRBD2. The source is a man younger than 35 in good health and CMV-seronegative. What was sequenced was PBMCs. The CDR3 spells CAWSAGLAGRGEQFF. The CDR3 nucleotides read TGTGCCTGGAGTGCCGGACTAGCGGGTAGGGGTGAGCAGTTCTTC. Combining the CDR3 with reference TRBV30 and TRBJ2-1 gives the whole variable domain SQTIHQWPATLVQPVGSPLSLECTVEGTSNPNLYWYRQAAGRGLQLLFYSVGIGQISSEVPQNLSASRPQDRQFILSSKKLLLSDSGFYLCAWSAGLAGRGEQFFGPGTRLTVL.